The rows below give T cell receptor beta chains drawn from one sample of a study of blood T cell repertoires in COVID-19. Data came from immunoSEQ multiplex PCR; TCRdb stores just in-frame clones and leaves some out. The sample has about 250,000 clones; about 83% are singletons. Input material: peripheral blood. The receptors derive from a woman aged 40 to 50 who had recovered from COVID-19. The CDR3 runs from the conserved cysteine through the conserved F or W. A D gene is named only where the DNA matches it firmly. Not all rows give a size; the values are once, few, many and, for expanded clones, a class.

.	TRBV6-2/TRBV6-3	TRBJ2-5	.	CASSYSPTGSGETQYF	TGTGCCAGCAGTTACAGCCCCACAGGGAGTGGAGAGACCCAGTACTTC
.	TRBV2	TRBJ1-2	.	CASWSFGLYGYTF	TGTGCCAGCTGGTCCTTTGGCCTCTATGGCTACACCTTC
.	TRBV5-1	TRBJ2-5	TRBD2	CASSFGSSGEETQYF	TGCGCCAGCAGCTTCGGCTCTAGCGGGGAAGAGACCCAGTACTTC
.	TRBV3-1/TRBV3-2	TRBJ1-2	TRBD1	CASSQSDRGGYTF	TGTGCCAGCAGCCAATCCGACAGGGGCGGCTACACCTTC
.	TRBV7-2	TRBJ1-4	.	CASSLGQVNEKLFF	TGTGCCAGCAGCTTAGGACAGGTCAATGAAAAACTGTTTTTT
.	TRBV7-9	TRBJ2-4	.	CASDRSGKNIQYF	TGTGCCAGCGATCGGAGTGGGAAAAACATTCAGTACTTC
.	TRBV5-6	TRBJ2-5	TRBD2	CASSLGGLAGSQETQYF	TGTGCCAGCAGCTTGGGGGGCCTAGCGGGGTCCCAAGAGACCCAGTACTTC
.	TRBV7-9	TRBJ1-6	.	CASSFVPNSPLHF	TGTGCCAGCAGCTTCGTCCCTAATTCACCCCTCCACTTT
.	TRBV2	TRBJ2-5	.	CASKLYSQETQYF	TGTGCCAGCAAACTGTATAGCCAAGAGACCCAGTACTTC
.	TRBV7-2	TRBJ1-1	.	CASSLGGRNTEAFF	TGTGCCAGCAGCTTAGGAGGGAGAAACACTGAAGCTTTCTTT
.	TRBV2	TRBJ2-5	.	CASTSGLQETQYF	TGTGCCAGCACGTCAGGACTACAAGAGACCCAGTACTTC
.	TRBV5-6	TRBJ2-1	TRBD1	CASRARGTGEYNEQFF	TGTGCCAGCAGGGCACGGGGGACAGGAGAATACAATGAGCAGTTCTTC
few	TRBV5-1	TRBJ1-2	.	CASSLVTGPNYGYTF	TGCGCCAGCAGCTTGGTAACAGGCCCGAACTATGGCTACACCTTC
.	TRBV28	TRBJ1-1	.	CASRDPAGITEAFF	TGTGCCAGCAGGGATCCTGCGGGGATCACTGAAGCTTTCTTT
.	TRBV28	TRBJ1-2	TRBD1	CASSHRQGVYGYTF	TGTGCCAGCAGCCATCGACAGGGAGTCTATGGCTACACCTTC
.	TRBV28	TRBJ2-1	.	CASTTRRDRTNEQFF	TGTGCCAGCACCACCAGGCGGGATCGGACGAATGAGCAGTTCTTC
.	TRBV3-1/TRBV3-2	TRBJ1-1	.	CASSFREGNTEAFF	TGTGCCAGCAGCTTTCGCGAGGGGAACACTGAAGCTTTCTTT
once	TRBV19	TRBJ1-5	.	CASSISPPPSVQPQHF	TGTGCCAGTAGTATATCACCCCCACCGAGCGTTCAGCCCCAGCATTTT
.	TRBV7-7	TRBJ2-5	TRBD1	CASSSRGTGGAETQYF	TGTGCCAGCAGCTCTAGAGGGACAGGGGGCGCAGAGACCCAGTACTTC
.	TRBV4-1	TRBJ1-4	TRBD1	CASSQAKTGGLATNEKLFF	TGCGCCAGCAGCCAAGCCAAAACAGGGGGCCTAGCAACTAATGAAAAACTGTTTTTT
.	TRBV11-3	TRBJ2-2	TRBD1	CASSLFPDRGKTGELFF	TGTGCCAGCAGCTTATTCCCGGACAGGGGAAAGACCGGGGAGCTGTTTTTT
.	TRBV7-9	TRBJ2-1	.	CASSRGFQAPWNEQFF	TGTGCCAGCAGCCGGGGTTTTCAGGCCCCATGGAATGAGCAGTTCTTC
few	TRBV11-2	TRBJ2-1	TRBD2	CASTSNSGNYNEQFF	TGTGCCAGCACTAGTAACAGCGGGAATTACAATGAGCAGTTCTTC
.	TRBV19	TRBJ2-1	.	CASRSGRLPYNEQFF	TGTGCCAGTAGGAGTGGCAGACTCCCCTACAATGAGCAGTTCTTC
.	TRBV12-3/TRBV12-4	TRBJ1-1	TRBD1	CASSGSARGRAFF	TGTGCCAGCAGTGGTTCGGCCAGGGGGCGAGCTTTCTTT
.	TRBV7-9	TRBJ1-1	TRBD1	CASSLAGTGKQAFF	TGTGCCAGCAGCTTAGCCGGGACAGGGAAACAAGCTTTCTTT
.	TRBV24-1	TRBJ2-2	.	CATSGGTENTGELFF	TGTGCCACCAGTGGCGGGACGGAGAACACCGGGGAGCTGTTTTTT
.	TRBV5-1	TRBJ1-2	.	CASSSDFYGYTF	TGCGCCAGCAGCTCCGACTTCTATGGCTACACCTTC
once	TRBV11-2	TRBJ1-2	.	CASSSPPEGYGYTF	TGTGCCAGCAGCTCTCCCCCAGAGGGCTATGGCTACACCTTC
once	TRBV4-1	TRBJ2-7	TRBD1	CASSQVGVDRVNEQYF	TGCGCCAGCAGCCAAGTGGGCGTGGACAGGGTCAACGAGCAGTACTTC
.	TRBV10-3	TRBJ2-7	TRBD1	CASLPGQGAEQYF	TGTGCCAGCCTACCGGGACAGGGGGCCGAGCAGTACTTC
.	TRBV7-9	TRBJ2-3	TRBD1	CASSWLDRDGTDTQYF	TGTGCCAGCAGTTGGTTGGACAGGGATGGCACAGATACGCAGTATTTT
.	TRBV6-5	TRBJ1-3	.	CASRQGAGNTIYF	TGTGCCAGCAGACAGGGAGCTGGAAACACCATATATTTT